This note documents a single T cell receptor (beta chain) sequence. V was cut by 0 bases and J by 6 bases, with 13 bases left in between. The germline V gene encodes CDR1 SGHRS and CDR2 YFSETQ. The CDR3 runs 15 residues. This record belongs to a study of OX40 agonist ivuxolimab in advanced cancers. This table comes from immunoSEQ multiplex PCR, and its TCRdb copy is limited to in-frame clones, with some not included. The profile shows 90,000 or so clones, over 75% of them singletons. Sequencing was performed on CD4+ or CD8+ T cells sorted from blood, taken in a trial of the OX40 agonist ivuxolimab. The TCR was taken from an adult with an advanced solid tumor such as melanoma, head and neck, liver or kidney cancer. The V call is TRBV5-1, the J call TRBJ2-1; D call uncertain. CDR3 coding DNA: TGCGCCAGCAGCTTGGTTGTAGAGGTAGGCAATGAGCAGTTCTTC. Its protein is CASSLVVEVGNEQFF.